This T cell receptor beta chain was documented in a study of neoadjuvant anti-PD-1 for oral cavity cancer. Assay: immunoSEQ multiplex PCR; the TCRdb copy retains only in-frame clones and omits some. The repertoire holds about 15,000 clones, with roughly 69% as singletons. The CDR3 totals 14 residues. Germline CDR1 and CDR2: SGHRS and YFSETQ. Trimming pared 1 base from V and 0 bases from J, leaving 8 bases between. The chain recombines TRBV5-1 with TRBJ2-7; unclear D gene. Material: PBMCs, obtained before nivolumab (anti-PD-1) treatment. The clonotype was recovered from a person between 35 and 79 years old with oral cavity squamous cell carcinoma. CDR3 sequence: CASSLLSDSYEQYF. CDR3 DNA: TGCGCCAGCAGCTTGCTGTCAGACTCCTACGAGCAGTACTTC.